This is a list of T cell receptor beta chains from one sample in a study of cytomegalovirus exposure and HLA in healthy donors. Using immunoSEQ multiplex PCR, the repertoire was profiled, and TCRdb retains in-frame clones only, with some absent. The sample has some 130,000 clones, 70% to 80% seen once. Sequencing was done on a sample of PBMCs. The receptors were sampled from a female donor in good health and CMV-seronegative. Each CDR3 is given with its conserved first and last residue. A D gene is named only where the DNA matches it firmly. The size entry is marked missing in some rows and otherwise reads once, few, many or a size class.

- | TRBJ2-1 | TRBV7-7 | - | TGTGCTAGCAGCATAGTAGGAGCGGCCTACAATGAGCAGTTCTTC | CASSIVGAAYNEQFF
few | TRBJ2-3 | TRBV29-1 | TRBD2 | TGCAGCGCCCCCGGGACTAGCGGGAGGGGCACAGATACGCAGTATTTT | CSAPGTSGRGTDTQYF
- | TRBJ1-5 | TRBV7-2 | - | TGTGCCAGCAGCTTGTTGGGGGCCCCGAGTCAGCCCCAGCATTTT | CASSLLGAPSQPQHF
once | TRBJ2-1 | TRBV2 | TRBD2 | TGTGCCAGCAGGAGCGGGGGGAGGTATTGGGAGCAGTTCTTC | CASRSGGRYWEQFF
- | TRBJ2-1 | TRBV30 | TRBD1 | TGTGCCTGGAGCCCGTTGGGGGGACAGGGGGATGAGCAGTTCTTC | CAWSPLGGQGDEQFF
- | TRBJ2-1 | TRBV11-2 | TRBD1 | TGTGCCAGCAGCTCCCCCGGACAGGGGAACAATGAGCAGTTCTTC | CASSSPGQGNNEQFF
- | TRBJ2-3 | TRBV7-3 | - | TGTGCCAGCAGCTGGACAGTTTCTAGCACAGATACGCAGTATTTT | CASSWTVSSTDTQYF
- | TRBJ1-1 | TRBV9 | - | TGTGCCAGCAGCGTGGACAGTTACACTGAAGCTTTCTTT | CASSVDSYTEAFF
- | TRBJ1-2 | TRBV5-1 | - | TGCGCCAGCAGGATCAATTCGGATGGCTACACCTTC | CASRINSDGYTF
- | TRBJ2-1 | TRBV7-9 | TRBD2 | TGTGCCAGCAGCTTAACACTAGCGGGGGCCCTCAGCTCCTACAATGAGCAGTTCTTC | CASSLTLAGALSSYNEQFF
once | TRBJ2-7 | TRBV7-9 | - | TGTGCCAGCAGCCTCGGGGACTCAGCCTACGAGCAGTACTTC | CASSLGDSAYEQYF
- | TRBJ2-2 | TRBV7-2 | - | TGTGCCAGCAGCCTCGCGGGCAGACCGAACACCGGGGAGCTGTTTTTT | CASSLAGRPNTGELFF
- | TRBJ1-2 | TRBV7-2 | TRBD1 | TGTGCCAGCAGCTTACCGACCGGGACAGGGAAGGGCTACACCTTC | CASSLPTGTGKGYTF
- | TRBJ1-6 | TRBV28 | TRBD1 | TGTGCCAGCGCTGGAGGGACAGGGGGCAAGGCCCTCCACTTT | CASAGGTGGKALHF
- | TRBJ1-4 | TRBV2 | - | TGTGCCAGCAGTGCCGCAGGGATAGGGGCTGGTGAAAAACTGTTTTTT | CASSAAGIGAGEKLFF
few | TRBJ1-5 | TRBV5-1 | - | TGCGCCAGCAGCACGGGGGGGGATAGCAATCAGCCCCAGCATTTT | CASSTGGDSNQPQHF
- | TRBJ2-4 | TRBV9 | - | TGTGCCAGCAGCGTGGGACATAAAAACATTCAGTACTTC | CASSVGHKNIQYF
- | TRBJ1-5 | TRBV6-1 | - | TGTGCCAGCAGTGAACCTCGGGACTTTTATAGCAATCAGCCCCAGCATTTT | CASSEPRDFYSNQPQHF
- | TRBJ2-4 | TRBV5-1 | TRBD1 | TGCGCCAGCAGCCGGGGGACAGGGGGGGCCAAAAACATTCAGTACTTC | CASSRGTGGAKNIQYF
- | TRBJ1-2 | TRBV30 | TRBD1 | TGTGCCTGGGGACAGGGCCTCTCGGTAGACGGCTACACCTTC | CAWGQGLSVDGYTF
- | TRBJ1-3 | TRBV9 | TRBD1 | TGTGCCAGCAGCTACCGGGACAGCCTGGTCTTAGGGGGAAACACCATATATTTT | CASSYRDSLVLGGNTIYF
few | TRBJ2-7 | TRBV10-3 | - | TGTGCCATCCGGGGTCCCACCTACGAGCAGTACTTC | CAIRGPTYEQYF
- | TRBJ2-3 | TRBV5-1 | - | TGCGCCAGCAGCTTGAGTGAGGGCACAGATACGCAGTATTTT | CASSLSEGTDTQYF
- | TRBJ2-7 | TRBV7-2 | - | TGTGCCAGCAGCTCCTACTCCTACGAGCAGTACTTC | CASSSYSYEQYF
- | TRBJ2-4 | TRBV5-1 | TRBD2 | TGCGCCAGCAGCTGGGGACTAGCGGGAGTCGCCAAAAACATTCAGTACTTC | CASSWGLAGVAKNIQYF
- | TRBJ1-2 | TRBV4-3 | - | TGCGCCAGCAGTCACAATGGCTACACCTTC | CASSHNGYTF
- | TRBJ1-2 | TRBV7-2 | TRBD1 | TGTGCCAGCAGCTCAACCGGGGACAGCCATGGCTACACCTTC | CASSSTGDSHGYTF
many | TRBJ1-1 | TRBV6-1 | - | TGTGCCAGCAGTGAAGCTATTCACGGGTTAACTGAAGCTTTCTTT | CASSEAIHGLTEAFF
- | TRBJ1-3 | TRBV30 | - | TGTGCCTGGAGTTTCGCCCGGTCCTCTGGAAACACCATATATTTT | CAWSFARSSGNTIYF
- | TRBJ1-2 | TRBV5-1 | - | TGCGCCAGCAGATCAACCCCGGGCTATGGCTACACCTTC | CASRSTPGYGYTF
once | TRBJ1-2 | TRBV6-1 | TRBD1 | TGTGCCACCTCACAGGGGGCTTTTGATGGCTACACCTTC | CATSQGAFDGYTF
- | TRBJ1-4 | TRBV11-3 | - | TGTGCCAGCAGCCCAGGAGGGGCCCCCGAAAAACTGTTTTTT | CASSPGGAPEKLFF
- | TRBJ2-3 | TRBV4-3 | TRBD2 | TGCGCCAGCAGCCAGGAGGCTAGCGGGGACATAGATACGCAGTATTTT | CASSQEASGDIDTQYF